The 30 T cell receptor beta chains reported below all come from one sample, sequenced in a study of shared clonotypes between healthy human individuals. Profiling relied on immunoSEQ multiplex PCR, and the TCRdb table lists in-frame clones only, not all of them. The table includes under 1,100,000 clones, about 80% detected once. The sample comprised memory CD4+ T cells sorted from blood. As for subset: CD45RA-negative fraction. The receptors derive from a man in his late teens or twenties in good health.

This clone was counted only a few times. The V gene is TRBV4-1, the J gene TRBJ1-6; D uncertain. The V gene's germline CDR1 is MGHRA and CDR2 YSYEKL. Trimming pared 0 bases from V and 14 bases from J, leaving 5 bases between. This CDR3 contains 11 residues. CDR3 residues: CASSQEGALHF. The DNA for the CDR3 is TGCGCCAGCAGCCAAGAGGGTGCCCTCCACTTT.

The chain uses TRBV25-1 and TRBJ1-3; 9 bases fit TRBD1. Trimming cost V 3 bases and J 1 base; bases outside gene matches: 7. This CDR3 has 17 residues. The germline V gene encodes CDR1 MGHDK and CDR2 SYGVNS. This CDR3 reads CASSDALGQGSGNTIYF. The CDR3 region has the DNA TGTGCCAGCAGTGACGCTTTGGGACAGGGTTCTGGAAACACCATATATTTT. The full variable domain, in which reference TRBV25-1 and TRBJ1-3 provide the parts outside the CDR3, is EADIYQTPRYLVIGTGKKITLECSQTMGHDKMYWYQQDPGMELHLIHYSYGVNSTEKGDLSSESTVSRIRTEHFPLTLESARPSHTSQYLCASSDALGQGSGNTIYFGEGSWLTVV.

The V and J genes are TRBV7-2 and TRBJ1-2; 7 nucleotides match TRBD1. Looked up from germline, CDR1 is SGHTA and CDR2 is FQGNSA. This CDR3 has 14 amino acids. Losses at the gene ends were 4 bases for V and 5 bases for J; bases not matched to a gene: 7. CDR3 in DNA: TGTGCCAGCAGCTGGGGACAGACGGATTATGGCTACACCTTC. This sequence encodes CASSWGQTDYGYTF.

The chain joins TRBV2 to TRBJ1-6; no clear D gene. The length of the CDR3 is 13 residues. The V end lost 6 bases, the J end lost 9 bases, and 12 bases lay between the germline ends. The germline V gene encodes CDR1 SNHLY and CDR2 FYNNEI. Here the CDR3 reads CASSPREGSPLHF. CDR3 coding DNA: TGTGCCAGCAGCCCCCGGGAAGGTTCACCCCTCCACTTT.

The chain has TRBV6-1 and TRBJ1-2; D perhaps matches TRBD1 (5 bases). V was pared by 7 bases and J by 4 bases, with 7 bases between. This CDR3 region has 11 residues. The germline V gene has CDR1 MNHNS and CDR2 SASEGT. The DNA of the CDR3 is TGTGCCAGCACGGGGCGCTATGGCTACACCTTC. It yields the protein CASTGRYGYTF.

The gene calls are TRBV18 and TRBJ2-1, with 13 nucleotides matching TRBD2. Germline CDR1 KGHSH, CDR2 LQKENI. The CDR3 covers 16 residues. With V trimmed by 4 bases and J by 4 bases, 4 bases remained unmatched. In nucleotides, the CDR3 is TGTGCCAGCTCACGGACTAGCGGGGGCCCATACAATGAGCAGTTCTTC. Amino acids: CASSRTSGGPYNEQFF. Looking up the rest from reference TRBV18 and TRBJ2-1 gives the full variable domain: NAGVMQNPRHLVRRRGQEARLRCSPMKGHSHVYWYRQLPEEGLKFMVYLQKENIIDESGMPKERFSAEFPKEGPSILRIQQVVRGDSAAYFCASSRTSGGPYNEQFFGPGTRLTVL.

This rearrangement joins TRBV25-1 to TRBJ2-5; D remains ambiguous. CDR1 is MGHDK, CDR2 SYGVNS, per germline. The CDR3 covers 14 residues. V lost 1 base and J 2 bases, leaving 8 bases between the germline ends. Here the CDR3 DNA reads TGTGCCAGCAGTGAATCACGGTTACAAGAGACCCAGTACTTC. It codes for CASSESRLQETQYF.

The V call is TRBV21-1, the J call TRBJ2-1; TRBD2, as called in the table, went unchecked against the DNA. TRBV21-1 counts as a pseudogene. This CDR3 is 17 amino acids long. This chain's CDR3 is CASSKERVDGGNNEQFF. DNA of the CDR3: TGTGCCAGCAGCAAAGAAAGGGTCGACGGCGGGAACAATGAGCAGTTCTTC.

V usage is TRBV29-1 and J usage is TRBJ1-2; D is uncertain. This CDR3 contains 12 residues. V lost 0 bases and J 6 bases, leaving 8 bases between the germline ends. Germline V gives CDR1 SQVTM, CDR2 ANQGSEA. This CDR3 is CSVEDNSNGYTF. CDR3 DNA sequence: TGCAGCGTTGAAGATAACAGTAATGGCTACACCTTC.

This clone was observed a few times. DNA of the CDR3: TGTGCCAGCACAACACTCGACGGCTACACCTTC. The encoded protein is CASTTLDGYTF. V gene TRBV2 combines with J gene TRBJ1-2, with D unresolved. In germline, CDR1 is SNHLY, CDR2 FYNNEI. The V gene lost 7 bases and the J gene lost 8 bases, with 11 bases spanning the gap. The CDR3 totals 11 residues.

The rearrangement joins TRBV9 to TRBJ2-7, with D unresolved. The length of the CDR3 is 13 residues. Germline V gene sequence: CDR1 SGDLS, CDR2 YYNGEE. V was clipped by 2 bases and J by 8 bases, with 14 bases between them. CDR3 protein: CASSVGYITQQYF. CDR3 nucleotides: TGTGCCAGCAGCGTGGGTTACATTACTCAGCAGTACTTC.

The chain combines TRBV10-2 with TRBJ1-6; D not certain. Trimming shortened V by 10 bases and J by 5 bases, and 21 bases separated the two germline ends. The CDR3 has 16 amino acids. Germline CDR1 and CDR2: WSHSY and SAAADI. The CDR3 region has the DNA TGCGCCACCCTAGTAAGCTCAACCGGGAATAATTCACCCCTCCACTTT. Protein product: CATLVSSTGNNSPLHF.

This clone was observed a few times. The chain carries TRBV5-1 and TRBJ1-1; D unclear. This CDR3 is 14 amino acids long. The V gene's germline CDR1 is SGHRS and CDR2 YFSETQ. Trimming took 1 base from V and 5 from J, leaving 12 bases between them. This CDR3 reads CASSLREGQTEAFF. The CDR3 bases are TGCGCCAGCAGCTTGAGAGAAGGTCAAACTGAAGCTTTCTTT.

The chain employs TRBV18 and TRBJ1-4; the D gene is possibly TRBD1 (5 bases). CDR3 length: 14 residues. Germline CDR1 and CDR2: KGHSH and LQKENI. Trimming cost V 3 bases and J 7 bases, with 12 bases left between them. CDR3 in DNA: TGTGCCAGCTCACCCGCAAGGGGAAGTGAAAAACTGTTTTTT. It specifies CASSPARGSEKLFF.

The gene calls are TRBV4-1 and TRBJ1-5; D gene uncertain. The germline gives CDR1 MGHRA, CDR2 YSYEKL. The CDR3 runs to 13 residues. The germline V and J ends were trimmed by 3 bases and 6 bases, with 9 bases remaining between them. This CDR3 reads CASSQQFSQPQHF. Written as DNA, the CDR3 is TGCGCCAGCAGCCAGCAGTTTAGTCAGCCCCAGCATTTT.

The V gene is TRBV28, the J gene TRBJ1-6; the match to TRBD1 covers 7 bases. The V gene end was trimmed by 6 bases and the J gene end by 9 bases; junction bases not matched to a gene: 14. CDR1 is MDHEN and CDR2 is SYDVKM in the germline V gene. CDR3 length equals 16 residues. CDR3 sequence: CASRPIQQGQGSPLHF. In DNA form, the CDR3 reads TGTGCCAGCAGACCTATACAACAGGGGCAGGGTTCACCCCTCCACTTT.

The chain is built from TRBV5-1 and TRBJ1-1; no reliable D call. Germline loops: CDR1 SGHRS, CDR2 YFSETQ. The CDR3 contains 13 residues. V lost 0 bases and J 5 bases, leaving 8 bases between the germline ends. The chain's CDR3 is CASSLEAETEAFF. The CDR3 nucleotides are TGCGCCAGCAGCTTGGAAGCAGAAACTGAAGCTTTCTTT. The variable domain in full, completed from reference TRBV5-1 and TRBJ1-1, reads KAGVTQTPRYLIKTRGQQVTLSCSPISGHRSVSWYQQTPGQGLQFLFEYFSETQRNKGNFPGRFSGRQFSNSRSEMNVSTLELGDSALYLCASSLEAETEAFFGQGTRLTVV.

This chain uses TRBV6-4 with TRBJ1-6, with 9 bases identical to TRBD1. The CDR3 spans 16 residues. Losses at the gene ends were 5 bases for V and 6 bases for J; bases not matched to a gene: 8. Germline CDR1 is MRHNA and CDR2 is SNTAGT. The CDR3 protein is CASSPFPGQGNSPLHF. The CDR3 DNA sequence: TGTGCCAGCAGTCCATTTCCGGGACAGGGTAATTCACCCCTCCACTTT.

This clone was observed a handful of times. This chain connects TRBV7-2 to TRBJ1-4; D may be TRBD1 (6 bases). Germline V lookup: CDR1 SGHTA, CDR2 FQGNSA. This CDR3 is 14 amino acids long. V lost 5 bases, J lost 8 bases, and 15 bases lay in between. The CDR3 bases are TGTGCCAGCAGCAGACCGGGAAGGGGGGAAAAACTGTTTTTT. Encoded protein: CASSRPGRGEKLFF.

The V and J genes are TRBV7-2 and TRBJ2-3; 7 bases agree with TRBD2. This CDR3 comprises 16 residues. V was clipped by 2 bases and J by 2 bases; unmatched bases: 7. CDR1 and CDR2 from the germline V gene are SGHTA and FQGNSA. CDR3 residues: CASSLLGGDYTDTQYF. CDR3 bases: TGTGCCAGCAGCTTATTGGGGGGGGACTACACAGATACGCAGTATTTT.

This chain uses TRBV9 with TRBJ2-3; the match to TRBD2 covers 14 bases. The J segment lost 3 bases and the V segment lost 4 bases, leaving 16 bases of the junction unmatched. This CDR3 contains 20 residues. Germline CDR1 SGDLS, CDR2 YYNGEE. CDR3 residues: CASSPRGLAGGERRTDTQYF. CDR3 coding DNA: TGTGCCAGCAGCCCTAGAGGACTAGCGGGAGGAGAGCGCCGGACAGATACGCAGTATTTT.

This sequence joins TRBV2 and TRBJ1-1, with D possibly TRBD1 on 5 matching bases. CDR1 SNHLY and CDR2 FYNNEI come from the germline V gene. V was cut by 0 bases and J by 4 bases, with 12 bases left in between. The CDR3 covers 15 residues. The CDR3 is CASSEAGRGSTEAFF. In nucleotides, the CDR3 is TGTGCCAGCAGTGAAGCGGGGCGGGGGTCCACTGAAGCTTTCTTT.

This clone appeared many times. CDR3 sequence (DNA): TGCGCCAGCAGCGGGGTAGAAGGACAAACGAACTATGGCTACACCTTC. Translation gives CASSGVEGQTNYGYTF. This chain uses TRBV4-3 with TRBJ1-2; tentatively, D is TRBD1 (5 bases). CDR1 is LGHNA, CDR2 YSLEER, per germline. This CDR3 region has 16 residues. Trimming removed 5 bases at V and 2 bases at J, with 18 bases between.

The genes are TRBV30 and TRBJ1-2; 10 nucleotides match TRBD1. Germline V CDR1 and CDR2: GTSNPN, SVGIG (reference sequence). The CDR3 consists of 16 residues. The J segment lost 5 bases and the V segment lost 0 bases, leaving 9 bases of the junction unmatched. CDR3 amino acids: CAWSVRVTGGMYGYTF. The CDR3 nucleotides are TGTGCCTGGAGTGTACGGGTGACAGGGGGCATGTATGGCTACACCTTC.

The chain uses TRBV10-1 and TRBJ2-5, with D unresolved. The CDR3 is 11 amino acids. Germline CDR1 is WNHNN and CDR2 is SYGVQD (reference sequence). The V end lost 11 bases, the J end lost 4 bases, and 11 bases lay between the germline ends. The CDR3 coding sequence is TGCGCCTGTCCCCTCGGAGAGACCCAGTACTTC. It specifies CACPLGETQYF.

This clone was seen a few times. Written as DNA, the CDR3 is TGCGCCAGCAGCTTAGGCCAGAGAAGCCACGAGCAGTACTTC. This translates into CASSLGQRSHEQYF. The chain carries TRBV5-1 and TRBJ2-7; D is undetermined. V was trimmed by 2 bases and J by 5 bases, leaving 14 bases between them. This CDR3 has 14 residues. CDR1 and CDR2 from the germline V gene are SGHRS and YFSETQ.

The rearrangement joins TRBV6-5 to TRBJ2-1; no firm D call. V was cut by 2 bases and J by 0 bases, with 11 bases left in between. The CDR3 covers 16 residues. Germline V CDR1 and CDR2: MNHEY, SVGAGI. CDR3 DNA: TGTGCCAGCAGTTACGAACCTCCCAGCTCCTACAATGAGCAGTTCTTC. Encoded protein: CASSYEPPSSYNEQFF.

This sequence joins TRBV2 and TRBJ1-2; D remains ambiguous. The germline V gene has CDR1 SNHLY and CDR2 FYNNEI. The CDR3 has 13 amino acids. V gave up 4 bases and J gave up 4 bases, with 10 bases separating them. For the CDR3, the DNA is TGTGCCAGCAGTGCGAGGACTACCTATGGCTACACCTTC. It translates to CASSARTTYGYTF.

The rearrangement uses TRBV5-5 and TRBJ1-6; no clear D gene. The V end was cut by 0 bases, the J end by 6 bases, with 4 bases between. The CDR3 totals 13 residues. The germline gives CDR1 SGHKS, CDR2 YYEKEE (reference sequence). CDR3 coding DNA: TGTGCCAGCAGCTTGGATACTAATTCACCCCTCCACTTT. Protein sequence: CASSLDTNSPLHF.

The gene calls are TRBV19 and TRBJ1-2; 9 bases line up with TRBD1. The CDR3 sequence is 14 residues long. J was trimmed by 5 bases and V by 5 bases; bases with no gene match: 6. The germline V gene has CDR1 LNHDA and CDR2 SQIVND (reference sequence). CDR3 amino acids: CASSPGTGPYGYTF. The CDR3 nucleotides are TGTGCCAGTAGTCCCGGGACAGGGCCTTATGGCTACACCTTC. Supplemented by reference TRBV19 and TRBJ1-2, the full variable domain reads DGGITQSPKYLFRKEGQNVTLSCEQNLNHDAMYWYRQDPGQGLRLIYYSQIVNDFQKGDIAEGYSVSREKKESFPLTVTSAQKNPTAFYLCASSPGTGPYGYTFGSGTRLTVV.